The sample holds a few counts of the clone carrying this T cell receptor beta chain. Its antigen is unidentified. The sample is drawn from a study of response to subunit inactivated influenza vaccine. Study findings and constraints: Authors proposed each seasonal influenza vaccination draws in few new T cells.

TCRdb re-derived calls from the RT-PCR reads in MiXCR, one entry per CDR3 protein. The repertoire consists of 170,000 or so distinct CDR3 sequences, with 9.5% to 12% occurring once and the leading ten covering about 40%. The TCR comes from a man aged 45-69 years who received an inactivated influenza vaccine. The source was CD8+ T cells sorted from PBMCs, collected roughly 24 months after vaccination.

CDR3 in amino acids: CASTQLAGVYNEQFF. The CDR3 region has the DNA TGTGCCAGCACACAACTAGCGGGAGTGTACAATGAGCAGTTCTTC. The gene calls are TRBV6-1 and TRBJ2-1; 11 bases line up with TRBD2. CDR1 is MNHNS, CDR2 SASEGT, per germline. The CDR3 spans 15 residues. Trimming cost V 7 bases and J 4 bases; bases outside gene matches: 6.